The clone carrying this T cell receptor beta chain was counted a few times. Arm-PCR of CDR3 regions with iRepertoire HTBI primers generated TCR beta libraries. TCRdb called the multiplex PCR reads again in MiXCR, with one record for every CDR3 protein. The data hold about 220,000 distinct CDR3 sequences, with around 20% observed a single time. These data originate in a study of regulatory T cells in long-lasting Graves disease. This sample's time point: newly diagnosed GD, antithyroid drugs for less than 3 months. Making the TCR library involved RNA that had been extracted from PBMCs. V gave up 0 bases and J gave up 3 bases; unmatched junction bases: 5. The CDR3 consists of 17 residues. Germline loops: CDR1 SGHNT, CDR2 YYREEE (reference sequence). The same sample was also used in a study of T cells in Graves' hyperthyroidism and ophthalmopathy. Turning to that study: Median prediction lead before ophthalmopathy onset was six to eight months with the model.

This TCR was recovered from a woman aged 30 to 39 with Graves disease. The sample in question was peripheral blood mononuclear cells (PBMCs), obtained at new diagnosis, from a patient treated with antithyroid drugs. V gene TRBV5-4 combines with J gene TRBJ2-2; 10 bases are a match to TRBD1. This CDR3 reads CASSLAFGTGDTGELFF. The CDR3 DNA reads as TGTGCCAGCAGCTTGGCGTTTGGGACAGGGGACACCGGGGAGCTGTTTTTT.